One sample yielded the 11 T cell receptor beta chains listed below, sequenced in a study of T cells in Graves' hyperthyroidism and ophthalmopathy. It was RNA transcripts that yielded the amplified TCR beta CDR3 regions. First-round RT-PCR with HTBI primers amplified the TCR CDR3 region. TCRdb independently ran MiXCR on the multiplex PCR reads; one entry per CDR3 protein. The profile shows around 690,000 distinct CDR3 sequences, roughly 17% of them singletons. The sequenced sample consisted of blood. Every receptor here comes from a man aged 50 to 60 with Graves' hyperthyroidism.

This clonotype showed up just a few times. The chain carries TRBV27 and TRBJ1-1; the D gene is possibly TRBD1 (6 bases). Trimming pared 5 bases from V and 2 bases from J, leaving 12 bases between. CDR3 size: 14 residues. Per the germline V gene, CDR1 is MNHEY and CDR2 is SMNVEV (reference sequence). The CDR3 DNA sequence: TGTGCCAGCAGTGACAGGAGAGGTAACACTGAAGCTTTCTTT. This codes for CASSDRRGNTEAFF.

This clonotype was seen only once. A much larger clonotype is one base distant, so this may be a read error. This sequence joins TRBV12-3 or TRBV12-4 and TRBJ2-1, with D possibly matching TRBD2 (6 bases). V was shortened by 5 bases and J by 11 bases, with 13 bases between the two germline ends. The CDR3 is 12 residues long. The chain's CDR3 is CASSGPREKQFF. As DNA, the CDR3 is TGTGCCAGCAGTGGCCCCCGGGAGAAGCAGTTCTTC.

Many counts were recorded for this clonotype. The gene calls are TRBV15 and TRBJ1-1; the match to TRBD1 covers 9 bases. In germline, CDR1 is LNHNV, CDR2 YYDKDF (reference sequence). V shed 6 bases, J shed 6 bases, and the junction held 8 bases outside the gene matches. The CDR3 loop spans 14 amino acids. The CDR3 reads CATSPQGAGSEAFF. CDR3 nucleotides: TGTGCCACCAGTCCACAGGGGGCTGGCTCTGAAGCTTTCTTT.

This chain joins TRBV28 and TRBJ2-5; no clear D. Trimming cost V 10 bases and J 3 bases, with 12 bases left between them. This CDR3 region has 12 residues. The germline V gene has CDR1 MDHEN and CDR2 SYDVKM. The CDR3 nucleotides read TGTGCCACAAGGAGAGAGAAAGAGACCCAGTACTTC. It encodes CATRREKETQYF.

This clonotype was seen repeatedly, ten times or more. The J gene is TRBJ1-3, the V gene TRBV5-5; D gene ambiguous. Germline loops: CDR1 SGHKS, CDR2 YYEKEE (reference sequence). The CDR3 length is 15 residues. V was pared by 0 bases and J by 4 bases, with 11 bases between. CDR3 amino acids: CASSLGNQLGNTIYF. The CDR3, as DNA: TGTGCCAGCAGCTTGGGGAACCAGCTCGGAAACACCATATATTTT. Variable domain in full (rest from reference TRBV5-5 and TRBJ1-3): DAGVTQSPTHLIKTRGQQVTLRCSPISGHKSVSWYQQVLGQGPQFIFQYYEKEERGRGNFPDRFSARQFPNYSSELNVNALLLGDSALYLCASSLGNQLGNTIYFGEGSWLTVV.

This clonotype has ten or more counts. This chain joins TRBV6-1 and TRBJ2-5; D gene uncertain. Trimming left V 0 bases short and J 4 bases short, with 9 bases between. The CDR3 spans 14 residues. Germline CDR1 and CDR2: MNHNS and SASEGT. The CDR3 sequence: CASSEAWARETQYF. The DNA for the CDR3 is TGTGCCAGCAGTGAAGCATGGGCGCGAGAGACCCAGTACTTC.

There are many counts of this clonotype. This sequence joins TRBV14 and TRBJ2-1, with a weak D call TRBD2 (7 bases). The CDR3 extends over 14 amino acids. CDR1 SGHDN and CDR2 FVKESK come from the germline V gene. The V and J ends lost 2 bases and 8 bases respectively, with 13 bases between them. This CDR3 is CASSQQPGGDEQFF. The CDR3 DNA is TGTGCCAGCAGCCAACAACCGGGGGGCGATGAGCAGTTCTTC.

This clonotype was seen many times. DNA of the CDR3: TGTGCCAGCACCCCTGGACAGGGGCAAACTGAAGCTTTCTTT. It codes for CASTPGQGQTEAFF. J is TRBJ1-1 and V is TRBV28, with 9 nucleotides matching TRBD1. CDR1 is MDHEN, CDR2 SYDVKM, per germline. Trimming at V came to 7 bases and at J to 5 bases, leaving 8 bases not matched to a gene. CDR3 size: 14 residues.

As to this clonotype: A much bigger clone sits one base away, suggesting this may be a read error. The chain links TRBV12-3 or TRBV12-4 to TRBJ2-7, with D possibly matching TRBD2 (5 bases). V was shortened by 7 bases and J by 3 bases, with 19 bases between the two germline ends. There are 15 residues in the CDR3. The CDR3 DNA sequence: TGTGCCAGCACCAATGAACCTTCCGGGATCTACGAGCAGTACTTC. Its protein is CASTNEPSGIYEQYF.

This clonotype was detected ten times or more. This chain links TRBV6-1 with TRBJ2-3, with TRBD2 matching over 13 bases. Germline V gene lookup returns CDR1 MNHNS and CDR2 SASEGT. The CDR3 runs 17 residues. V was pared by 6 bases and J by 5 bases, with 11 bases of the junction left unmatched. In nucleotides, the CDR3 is TGTGCCAGCAGCCTCACGACTAGCGGGAGGCCGGGAGATACGCAGTATTTT. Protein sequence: CASSLTTSGRPGDTQYF.

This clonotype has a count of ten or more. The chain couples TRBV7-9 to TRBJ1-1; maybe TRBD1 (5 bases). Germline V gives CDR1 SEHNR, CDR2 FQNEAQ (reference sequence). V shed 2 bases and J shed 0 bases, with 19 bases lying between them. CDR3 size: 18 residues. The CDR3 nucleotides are TGTGCCAGCAGCTTAAGGGCTCGAGACAGCAGCATGAACACTGAAGCTTTCTTT. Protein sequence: CASSLRARDSSMNTEAFF.